This T cell receptor (beta chain) stems from a study of cytomegalovirus exposure and HLA in healthy donors. Study background: Of the donors genotyped, about 410 in all, over 80% fell in the Caucasian-associated ancestry cluster. Study results and caveats: Sequencing artifact likely explains a cluster of highly shared sequence variants. Some V segments could not be told apart, so they were left out, TRBV6-2 and TRBV6-3 among them. Rarity held for most TCR sequences, but there were some public TCRs that occurred in many donors.

In regard to this clone: The antigen is unknown.

CDR1 is MDHEN and CDR2 is SYDVKM in the germline V gene. CDR3 length: 13 residues. Trimming left V 5 bases short and J 4 bases short, with 11 bases between. The primer mix had 60 Vbeta and 13 Jbeta primers. Libraries were prepared by immunoSEQ multiplex PCR; TCRdb keeps only in-frame clonotypes and omits some of them. This table has around 250,000 clones, nearly 95% appearing once. The chain recombines TRBV28 with TRBJ1-1; the D is unclear. This TCR was sampled from a girl under 10 years old in good health and CMV-seronegative. Sequenced input: PBMCs. In nucleotides, the CDR3 is TGTGCCAGCAGTCCACGAGGAATCACTGAAGCTTTCTTT. Residues: CASSPRGITEAFF.